These 27 T cell receptor beta chains were all obtained from the same sample, sequenced in a study of blood T cell repertoires in COVID-19. Sequenced by immunoSEQ multiplex PCR; TCRdb stores in-frame clones only, minus some. The data hold some 91,000 clones, with 90% observed a single time. Sequenced: peripheral blood. The receptors stem from a man between 60 and 75 years old with acute or convalescent COVID-19.

This chain joins TRBV19 and TRBJ2-3, with TRBD2 identical over 11 bases. The germline gives CDR1 LNHDA, CDR2 SQIVND (reference sequence). Trimming at V came to 1 base and at J to 1 base, leaving 1 base not matched to a gene. The CDR3 is made up of 16 amino acids. The CDR3 DNA is TGTGCCAGTAGTATAGCGACTAGCGGGGGCACAGATACGCAGTATTTT. Translated: CASSIATSGGTDTQYF.

The V call is TRBV3-1 (or the pseudogene TRBV3-2), the J call TRBJ1-2; TRBD1 matches 9 bases. V lost 0 bases, J lost 5 bases, and 7 bases stayed unmatched. Germline lookup yields CDR1 LGHDT and CDR2 YNNKEL (reference sequence). This CDR3 has 16 amino acids. Here the CDR3 DNA reads TGTGCCAGCAGCCAAGATGGAGCAGGACAGGGGTATGGCTACACCTTC. This encodes CASSQDGAGQGYGYTF.

The chain recombines TRBV7-2 with TRBJ1-1; D perhaps matches TRBD1 (5 bases). Looked up from germline, CDR1 is SGHTA and CDR2 is FQGNSA. This CDR3 has 14 amino acids. Trimming shortened V by 5 bases and J by 8 bases, and 18 bases separated the two germline ends. The CDR3: CASSLEAGRSEAFF. The CDR3 nucleotides read TGTGCCAGCAGCCTAGAGGCGGGGCGATCAGAAGCTTTCTTT.

This chain uses TRBV5-6 with TRBJ1-1; D is ambiguous. The CDR3 covers 14 residues. V lost 3 bases, J lost 0 bases, and 9 bases lay in between. Germline V gene data show CDR1 as SGHDT and CDR2 as YYEEEE. CDR3 region: CASSSTALNTEAFF. CDR3 nucleotide sequence: TGTGCCAGCAGCTCTACAGCTTTGAACACTGAAGCTTTCTTT.

This chain joins TRBV7-2 and TRBJ1-6; 11 bases match TRBD1. The junction had 5 bases not matched to a gene; V was cut back by 7 bases and J by 6 bases. CDR3 length: 15 amino acids. Germline V lookup: CDR1 SGHTA, CDR2 FQGNSA. CDR3 DNA sequence: TGTGCCAGCAACGGACAGGGGGCCACTAATTCACCCCTCCACTTT. Translating gives CASNGQGATNSPLHF.

V usage is TRBV18 and J usage is TRBJ1-2; tentative D call: TRBD1 (6 bases). V was pared by 3 bases and J by 4 bases, with 12 bases between. In germline, CDR1 is KGHSH, CDR2 LQKENI. This CDR3 region has 14 residues. This CDR3 reads CASSPEQGPYGYTF. CDR3 nucleotides: TGTGCCAGCTCACCGGAACAGGGCCCCTATGGCTACACCTTC.

Only one count was recorded for this clone. The rearrangement links TRBV2 to TRBJ1-2, with a tentative D call TRBD1 (6 bases). The V and J ends lost 0 bases and 13 bases respectively, with 18 bases between them. This CDR3 spans 14 amino acids. Looked up from germline, CDR1 is SNHLY and CDR2 is FYNNEI. The CDR3 region is CASSEAWTASPGTF. As DNA, the CDR3 is TGTGCCAGCAGTGAAGCGTGGACAGCCAGCCCGGGCACCTTC.

This clone was seen once. V gene TRBV19 combines with J gene TRBJ2-7, with 7 bases that match TRBD1. Germline V gene sequence: CDR1 LNHDA, CDR2 SQIVND (reference sequence). This CDR3 has 13 residues. Trimming removed 1 base from V and 4 bases from J; junction bases left unmatched: 1. Here the CDR3 DNA reads TGTGCCAGTAGTATAGGACAGGGATACGAGCAGTACTTC. This gives the protein CASSIGQGYEQYF.

This clone showed up just once. V is TRBV5-6 and J is TRBJ1-1; D remains unclear. The CDR3 has 13 residues. V lost 8 bases and J 0 bases, leaving 11 bases between the germline ends. The germline gives CDR1 SGHDT, CDR2 YYEEEE. CDR3: CASDTRMNTEAFF. In DNA form, the CDR3 reads TGTGCCAGTGACACCCGTATGAACACTGAAGCTTTCTTT.

The chain's CDR3 is CASSRRQGWNSPLHF. The DNA of the CDR3 is TGTGCCAGCAGCCGAAGGCAGGGGTGGAATTCACCCCTCCACTTT. This chain uses TRBV27 with TRBJ1-6; D is perhaps TRBD1 (6 bases). The germline V gene encodes CDR1 MNHEY and CDR2 SMNVEV (reference sequence). The CDR3 extends over 15 amino acids. Trimming removed 6 bases at V and 7 bases at J, with 16 bases between.

The chain joins TRBV30 to TRBJ2-7; D is possibly TRBD2 (5 bases). The germline CDR1 and CDR2 sequences are GTSNPN and SVGIG (reference sequence). The CDR3 runs 13 residues. Trimming stripped 2 bases from V and 5 bases from J, with 13 bases between. The CDR3 is CAWSRRPKHEQYV. CDR3 bases: TGTGCCTGGAGTAGGAGGCCGAAGCACGAGCAGTACGTC.

The chain links TRBV5-8 to TRBJ1-5; no definite D call. V lost 0 bases to trimming and J lost 1 base, with 8 bases between them. Germline CDR1 SGHTS, CDR2 YDEGEE. This CDR3 contains 15 residues. The CDR3, as DNA: TGTGCCAGCAGCTTGGAGGCGGGGAGCAATCAGCCCCAGCATTTT. Translated, it gives CASSLEAGSNQPQHF.

The table lists this clone with a count of one. The rearrangement uses TRBV27 and TRBJ1-1; 8 bases align to TRBD1. Trimming cost V 4 bases and J 2 bases; bases outside gene matches: 3. The CDR3 sequence is 14 residues long. The germline V gene has CDR1 MNHEY and CDR2 SMNVEV (reference sequence). CDR3 loop: CASSSQGDNTEAFF. The CDR3 bases are TGTGCCAGCAGTTCACAGGGGGATAACACTGAAGCTTTCTTT.

This chain connects TRBV14 to TRBJ1-5; D gene unclear. This CDR3 is 14 amino acids long. Per the germline V gene, CDR1 is SGHDN and CDR2 is FVKESK. The V end lost 5 bases, the J end lost 2 bases, and 10 bases lay between the germline ends. CDR3 residues: CASSSSSGNQPQHF. Here the CDR3 DNA reads TGTGCCAGCAGCTCTAGTTCCGGCAATCAGCCCCAGCATTTT.

V usage is TRBV6-1 and J usage is TRBJ1-5; D unresolved. The ends were cut back, 3 bases at V and 0 bases at J, with 9 bases in the middle. CDR3 length: 15 amino acids. Per germline, CDR1 MNHNS and CDR2 SASEGT. The CDR3, as DNA: TGTGCCAGCAGTGACGGAGTATATAGCAATCAGCCCCAGCATTTT. It encodes CASSDGVYSNQPQHF.

This clone was counted a single time. The gene calls are TRBV12-3 or TRBV12-4 and TRBJ1-3; a possible D gene is TRBD1 (5 bases). The CDR3 totals 12 residues. The germline V and J ends were trimmed by 4 bases and 4 bases, with 5 bases remaining between them. CDR3 loop: CASSYRGNTIYF. CDR3 nucleotides: TGTGCCAGCAGTTACAGGGGAAACACCATATATTTT.

This clone turned up a few times. The chain uses TRBV27 and TRBJ1-6; weak D call: TRBD1 (5 bases). Germline V gene data show CDR1 as MNHEY and CDR2 as SMNVEV (reference sequence). The CDR3 spans 12 residues. V gave up 4 bases and J gave up 13 bases, with 11 bases separating them. The CDR3 DNA reads as TGTGCCAGCAGTTCTACAGGACGTCCCCTCCACTTT. It specifies CASSSTGRPLHF.

The V and J genes are TRBV5-4 and TRBJ1-5, with D hard to call. The length of the CDR3 is 15 residues. V was pared by 0 bases and J by 0 bases, with 7 bases between. Germline CDR1 reads SGHNT; CDR2 reads YYREEE (reference sequence). Written as DNA, the CDR3 is TGTGCCAGCAGCTTGGATGGGCGTAGCAATCAGCCCCAGCATTTT. Translating gives CASSLDGRSNQPQHF. Drawing the rest from reference TRBV5-4 and TRBJ1-5, the complete variable domain is ETGVTQSPTHLIKTRGQQVTLRCSSQSGHNTVSWYQQALGQGPQFIFQYYREEENGRGNFPPRFSGLQFPNYSSELNVNALELDDSALYLCASSLDGRSNQPQHFGDGTRLSIL.

The chain recombines TRBV6-1 with TRBJ1-1, with a weak D call TRBD1 (6 bases). The V gene lost 1 base and the J gene lost 1 base, with 10 bases spanning the gap. Germline assignment: CDR1 MNHNS and CDR2 SASEGT. The CDR3 is 15 residues long. The chain's CDR3 is CASSEENRENTEAFF. The CDR3 nucleotides read TGTGCCAGCAGTGAAGAGAACAGGGAGAACACTGAAGCTTTCTTT.

The J gene is TRBJ1-2, the V gene TRBV5-5; 7 nucleotides agree with TRBD1. Trimming at V came to 2 bases and at J to 6 bases, leaving 1 base not matched to a gene. CDR3 length equals 12 residues. Germline V gives CDR1 SGHKS, CDR2 YYEKEE (reference sequence). CDR3 nucleotides: TGTGCCAGCAGCTTTGACAGGGATGGCTACACCTTC. This translates into CASSFDRDGYTF.

This chain's CDR3 is CASSADRSLQETQYF. CDR3 nucleotide sequence: TGTGCCAGCAGCGCTGACAGGAGCTTACAAGAGACCCAGTACTTC. The chain combines TRBV6-5 with TRBJ2-5; perhaps TRBD1 as D (6 bases). Trimming stripped 6 bases from V and 2 bases from J, with 16 bases between. This CDR3 has 15 amino acids. Looked up from germline, CDR1 is MNHEY and CDR2 is SVGAGI.

The CDR3 sequence: CASSPPRGGSYNSPLHF. The CDR3, as DNA: TGTGCCAGTAGTCCCCCTCGGGGGGGCTCCTATAATTCACCCCTCCACTTT. The genes are TRBV19 and TRBJ1-6, with D possibly matching TRBD1 (5 bases). The CDR3 spans 17 residues. Trimming cost V 5 bases and J 0 bases, with 14 bases left between them. Germline loops: CDR1 LNHDA, CDR2 SQIVND (reference sequence).

J is TRBJ1-2 and V is TRBV7-7; 9 bases agree with TRBD1. Losses at the gene ends were 1 base for V and 4 bases for J; bases not matched to a gene: 10. CDR1 is SSHAT and CDR2 is FNYEAQ in the germline V gene (reference sequence). The CDR3 runs to 17 residues. As DNA, the CDR3 is TGTGCCAGCAGCTTAGATCTGTTGGGACAGGGAATCTATGGCTACACCTTC. Protein sequence: CASSLDLLGQGIYGYTF.

V usage is TRBV15 and J usage is TRBJ1-3, with D uncertain. The CDR3 is made up of 13 amino acids. CDR1 is LNHNV and CDR2 is YYDKDF in the germline V gene (reference sequence). The V end was cut by 6 bases, the J end by 4 bases, with 10 bases between. The CDR3 spells CATSWARGNTIYF. DNA for the CDR3: TGTGCCACCAGTTGGGCGCGCGGAAACACCATATATTTT.

The chain has TRBV19 and TRBJ1-5; D possibly corresponds to TRBD1 (5 bases). The CDR3 totals 12 residues. Trimming removed 7 bases at V and 4 bases at J, with 8 bases between. CDR1 LNHDA and CDR2 SQIVND come from the germline V gene (reference sequence). For the CDR3, the DNA is TGTGCCAGTAACTCAGGGAATCAGCCCCAGCATTTT. Its protein product is CASNSGNQPQHF. The full variable domain, with the rest looked up from reference TRBV19 and TRBJ1-5, is DGGITQSPKYLFRKEGQNVTLSCEQNLNHDAMYWYRQDPGQGLRLIYYSQIVNDFQKGDIAEGYSVSREKKESFPLTVTSAQKNPTAFYLCASNSGNQPQHFGDGTRLSIL.

V usage is TRBV5-4 and J usage is TRBJ1-2; 7 bases agree with TRBD1. Trimming took 5 bases from V and 1 from J; bases not matched to a gene: 5. The CDR3 contains 14 residues. Germline V gives CDR1 SGHNT, CDR2 YYREEE (reference sequence). The CDR3 nucleotides read TGTGCCAGCAGACCGACAGGGAATAACTATGGCTACACCTTC. This encodes CASRPTGNNYGYTF.

The chain carries TRBV28 and TRBJ2-3; no clear D. The germline V and J ends were trimmed by 9 bases and 7 bases, with 8 bases remaining between them. This CDR3 region has 10 residues. Per the germline V gene, CDR1 is MDHEN and CDR2 is SYDVKM. The CDR3: CASSSHTQYF. CDR3 sequence (DNA): TGTGCCAGTTCCTCCCATACGCAGTATTTT.